What follows describes a single T cell receptor beta chain. This sample stems from a study of blood T cell repertoires in COVID-19. The wider study: Italy, Spain and the United States were the sources of the convalescent and acute COVID-19 samples. T cells, B-cell-depleted T cells, or PBMCs provided the cDNA or gDNA that served as material.

Adults between roughly 18 and 95 years of age took part from 20 to 25 US areas. Each recovered donor of Cohort 3 presented with two negative PCRs, clearance, or symptom resolution. Profiled with immunoSEQ multiplex PCR; TCRdb holds only in-frame clones, not every one. The sample lists fewer than 250,000 clones, 86% occurring once. V lost 0 bases, J lost 5 bases, and 2 bases stayed unmatched. Germline CDR1 is LGHNA and CDR2 is YSLEER. The CDR3 is 15 residues long. The sequence came from a woman between 45 and 65 years old who had recovered from COVID-19. This chain links TRBV4-3 with TRBJ2-1; 9 bases line up with TRBD2. The specimen sequenced was PBMCs or T cells enriched from blood (not recorded which). CDR3 loop: CASSQDGTSNNEQFF. Here the CDR3 DNA reads TGCGCCAGCAGCCAAGATGGGACTAGCAACAATGAGCAGTTCTTC.